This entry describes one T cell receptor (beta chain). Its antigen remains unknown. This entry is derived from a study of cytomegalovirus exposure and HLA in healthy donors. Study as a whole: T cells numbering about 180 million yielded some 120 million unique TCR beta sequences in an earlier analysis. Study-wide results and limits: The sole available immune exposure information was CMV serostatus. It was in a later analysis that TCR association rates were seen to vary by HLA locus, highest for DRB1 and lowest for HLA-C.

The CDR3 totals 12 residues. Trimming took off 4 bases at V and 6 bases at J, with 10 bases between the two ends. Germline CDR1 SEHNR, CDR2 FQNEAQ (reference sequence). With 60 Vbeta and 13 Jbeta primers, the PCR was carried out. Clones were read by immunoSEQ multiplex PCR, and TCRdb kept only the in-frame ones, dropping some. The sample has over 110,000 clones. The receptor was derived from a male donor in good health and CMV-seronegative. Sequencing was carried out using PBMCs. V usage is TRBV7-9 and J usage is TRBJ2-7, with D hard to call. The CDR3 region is CASSSSGPEQYF. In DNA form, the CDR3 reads TGTGCCAGCAGCTCCTCAGGTCCCGAGCAGTACTTC.